The clone carrying this TCR beta chain appeared a single time. The data were obtained in a study of blood T cell repertoires in COVID-19. Clones were read by immunoSEQ multiplex PCR, and TCRdb kept only the in-frame ones, dropping some. This table holds about 91,000 clones, nearly 90% found once. Sequencing used peripheral blood. This receptor was obtained from a man aged 70-80 years with acute or convalescent COVID-19.

The chain's CDR3 is CASSQLTAMNTEAFF. The CDR3 nucleotides are TGTGCCAGCAGTCAACTCACAGCTATGAACACTGAAGCTTTCTTT. The chain carries TRBV6-5 and TRBJ1-1; D unclear. CDR3 size: 15 residues. Germline V gene data show CDR1 as MNHEY and CDR2 as SVGAGI. The ends were cut back, 5 bases at V and 0 bases at J, with 13 bases in the middle.